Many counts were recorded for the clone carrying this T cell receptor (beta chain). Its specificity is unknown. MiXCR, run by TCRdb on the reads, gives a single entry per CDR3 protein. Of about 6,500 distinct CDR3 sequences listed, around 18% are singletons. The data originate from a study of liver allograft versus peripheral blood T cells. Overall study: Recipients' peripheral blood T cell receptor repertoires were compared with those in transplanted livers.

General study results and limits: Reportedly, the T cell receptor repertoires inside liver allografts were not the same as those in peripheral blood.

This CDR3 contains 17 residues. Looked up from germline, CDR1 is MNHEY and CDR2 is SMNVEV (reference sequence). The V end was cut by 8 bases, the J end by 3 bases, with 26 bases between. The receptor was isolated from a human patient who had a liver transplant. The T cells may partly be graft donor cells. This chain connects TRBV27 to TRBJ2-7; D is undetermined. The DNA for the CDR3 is TGTGCCAGCGTCGGGCTCAACTCGACAACAAACTTCTACGAGCAGTACTTC. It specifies CASVGLNSTTNFYEQYF.